These 5 T cell receptor beta chains originate from one sample sequenced in a study of cytomegalovirus exposure and HLA in healthy donors. Using immunoSEQ multiplex PCR, the repertoire was profiled, and TCRdb retains in-frame clones only, with some absent. The sample lists about 130,000 clones, under 90% occurring once. The specimen sequenced was PBMCs. These receptors originate from a man aged 30 to 39 in good health and CMV-seronegative.

The chain joins TRBV2 to TRBJ2-7; D is uncertain. In germline, CDR1 is SNHLY, CDR2 FYNNEI. This CDR3 spans 13 amino acids. Trimming left V 9 bases short and J 4 bases short, with 16 bases between. The CDR3 DNA reads TGTGCCAGGGCGAAGAGACTGCCTTACGAGCAGTACTTC. It yields the protein CARAKRLPYEQYF.

This chain's CDR3 is CASRFHGGYTEAFF. In nucleotides, the CDR3 is TGTGCCAGCAGATTCCACGGGGGGTACACTGAAGCTTTCTTT. The chain has TRBV6-5 and TRBJ1-1; D perhaps matches TRBD1 (5 bases). In germline, CDR1 is MNHEY, CDR2 SVGAGI. The CDR3 extends over 14 amino acids. V shed 6 bases and J shed 3 bases, with 14 bases lying between them.

Only one count was recorded for this clone. This chain links TRBV11-1 with TRBJ1-2; TRBD1 agrees at 11 bases. V dropped 6 bases and J dropped 4; count of bases not matched to a gene: 10. The CDR3 covers 16 residues. CDR1 SGHAT and CDR2 FQDESV come from the germline V gene (reference sequence). As DNA, the CDR3 is TGTGCCAGCAGGCACCGGGACAGGGGGTTGAGCTATGGCTACACCTTC. It specifies CASRHRDRGLSYGYTF.

The rearrangement links TRBV28 to TRBJ1-5; unclear D gene. The germline V and J ends were trimmed by 3 bases and 1 base, with 19 bases remaining between them. CDR3 length: 18 residues. CDR1 is MDHEN and CDR2 is SYDVKM in the germline V gene. The CDR3 is CASSLGRRGGRSNQPQHF. The CDR3 DNA reads TGTGCCAGCAGTTTGGGTAGACGGGGAGGAAGGAGCAATCAGCCCCAGCATTTT.

This chain connects TRBV4-1 to TRBJ1-2; 11 positions match TRBD1. The V and J ends lost 4 bases and 5 bases, in that order; junction bases with no gene match: 12. CDR1 and CDR2 (germline): MGHRA, YSYEKL. CDR3 length: 17 residues. CDR3 residues: CASSRREGDRGLYGYTF. CDR3 in DNA: TGCGCCAGCAGCCGGAGGGAGGGGGACAGGGGGTTATATGGCTACACCTTC.